This T cell receptor (beta chain) originates from a study of T cell responses to AZD1222 COVID-19 vaccine. Whole-study results and caveats: Of the AZD1222 recipients, only five to seven were seropositive at baseline. Repertoire samples came only from after the peak T cell response. Clonal diversity was possibly underestimated; the donors were predominantly white British and more often female.

Trimming shortened V by 4 bases and J by 5 bases, and 15 bases separated the two germline ends. The CDR3 contains 14 residues. Germline V gene sequence: CDR1 SGDLS, CDR2 YYNGEE. The protocol was immunoSEQ multiplex PCR, while the TCRdb copy is restricted to in-frame clones and leaves out a portion. Seen here are 140,000 to 150,000 clones, around 92% observed once, and the top ten hold roughly 12%. A word on this clone: Its specificity is unknown.

The sequencing used peripheral blood, collected after recovery from COVID-19. The sequence was obtained from an adult who had recovered from COVID-19. The rearrangement uses TRBV9 and TRBJ2-5, with a possible D match to TRBD1 (5 bases). CDR3 coding DNA: TGTGCCAGCAGCCAATCGGACATGTGGGAGACCCAGTACTTC. This codes for CASSQSDMWETQYF.